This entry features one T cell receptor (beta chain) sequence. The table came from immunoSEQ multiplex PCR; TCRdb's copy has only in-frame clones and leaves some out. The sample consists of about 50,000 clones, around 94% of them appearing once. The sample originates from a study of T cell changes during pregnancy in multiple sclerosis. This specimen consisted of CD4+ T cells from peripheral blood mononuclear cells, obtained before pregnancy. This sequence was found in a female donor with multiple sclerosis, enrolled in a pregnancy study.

DNA of the CDR3: TGTGCCATCAGTGAGGGGACAGGGTCTTTCGAGCAGTACTTC. It codes for CAISEGTGSFEQYF. The V gene is TRBV10-3, the J gene TRBJ2-7; TRBD1 matches at 9 bases. Germline V gene lookup returns CDR1 ENHRY and CDR2 SYGVKD. This CDR3 has 14 amino acids. V was clipped by 2 bases and J by 6 bases; unmatched bases: 5.